The clone carrying this T cell receptor (beta chain) turned up a few times. What it recognizes is unknown. This CDR3 is built from 12 residues. Trimming removed 8 bases at V and 7 bases at J, with 12 bases between. Germline CDR1 reads SGHTA; CDR2 reads FQGTGA. The sample is drawn from a study of vaccination effects on CD4 cells after COVID-19. Overall study: The second dose preceded post-vaccine samples by a median of 72 days.

The method was immunoSEQ multiplex PCR; TCRdb's version includes in-frame clones alone and lacks a portion of them. The table records 15,000 to 20,000 clones, 76% of them present only once. Viral peptide pool expansion of antigen-specific CD4+ T cells preceded sequencing in the ViraFEST assay. Following 10 days of culture, CD4+ T cells were isolated. PCR showed that the person got SARS-CoV-2 infection at some point between March and December 2020. Every participant took two doses of the BNT162b2 or mRNA-1273 vaccine. The chain links TRBV7-3 to TRBJ2-1; D is unresolved. This receptor was identified in a human donor who had a prior SARS-CoV-2 infection. The sample here was CD4+ T cells from PBMCs cultured with SARS-CoV-2 spike peptides, taken after COVID-19 vaccination. The CDR3: CASGKNKNEQFF. Here the CDR3 DNA reads TGTGCCAGCGGAAAAAACAAAAATGAGCAGTTCTTC.